The rows below give T cell receptor beta chains drawn from one sample of a study of shared clonotypes between healthy human individuals. Produced via immunoSEQ multiplex PCR; TCRdb's table is partial and in-frame only. This sample has 950,000 to 1,300,000 clones, with about 70% found just once. Input material: memory CD4+ T cells sorted from blood. The receptors shown here come from a man in his late teens or twenties in good health. CDR3s include the opening cysteine and the closing phenylalanine or tryptophan. The D gene is left open where the match is weak. Clone size is not always given. Where it is, it says once, few, many or a class for expanded clones.

clone size: .; J gene: TRBJ2-2; V gene: TRBV7-8; D gene: .; CDR3 protein: CASSDPGQSNTGELFF; CDR3 DNA: TGTGCCAGCAGCGACCCCGGACAGTCGAACACCGGGGAGCTGTTTTTT
clone size: .; J gene: TRBJ1-5; V gene: TRBV19; D gene: .; CDR3 protein: CASSIVNQPQHF; CDR3 DNA: TGTGCCAGTAGTATAGTAAATCAGCCCCAGCATTTT
clone size: .; J gene: TRBJ2-7; V gene: TRBV6-5; D gene: TRBD2; CDR3 protein: CASSYQAGGSLEQYF; CDR3 DNA: TGTGCCAGCAGTTACCAGGCGGGAGGGTCTTTGGAGCAGTACTTC
clone size: few; J gene: TRBJ1-2; V gene: TRBV11-2; D gene: .; CDR3 protein: CASSLSGRGYTF; CDR3 DNA: TGTGCCAGCAGCTTATCAGGGCGTGGCTACACCTTC
clone size: .; J gene: TRBJ1-4; V gene: TRBV5-1; D gene: TRBD1; CDR3 protein: CASSTTQGAGEKLFF; CDR3 DNA: TGCGCCAGTAGCACCACTCAGGGGGCTGGTGAAAAACTGTTTTTT
clone size: .; J gene: TRBJ1-2; V gene: TRBV19; D gene: .; CDR3 protein: CASNQGHVYGYTF; CDR3 DNA: TGTGCCAGTAACCAGGGACATGTCTATGGCTACACCTTC
clone size: .; J gene: TRBJ1-1; V gene: TRBV6-4; D gene: .; CDR3 protein: CASRKVGAMNTEAFF; CDR3 DNA: TGTGCCAGCAGAAAAGTGGGGGCCATGAACACTGAAGCTTTCTTT
clone size: .; J gene: TRBJ2-7; V gene: TRBV12-5; D gene: .; CDR3 protein: CASGLGLTYEQYF; CDR3 DNA: TGTGCTAGTGGTTTAGGGCTTACCTACGAGCAGTACTTC
clone size: .; J gene: TRBJ2-7; V gene: TRBV7-8; D gene: .; CDR3 protein: CASSLVGSLYEQYF; CDR3 DNA: TGTGCCAGCAGCTTAGTTGGCAGCCTCTACGAGCAGTACTTC
clone size: .; J gene: TRBJ1-3; V gene: TRBV27; D gene: .; CDR3 protein: CASRPPAAGNTIYF; CDR3 DNA: TGTGCCAGCAGACCCCCGGCAGCTGGAAACACCATATATTTT
clone size: few; J gene: TRBJ1-5; V gene: TRBV6-5; D gene: .; CDR3 protein: CASRPETNQPQHF; CDR3 DNA: TGTGCCAGCAGACCCGAGACTAATCAGCCCCAGCATTTT
clone size: .; J gene: TRBJ2-1; V gene: TRBV6-6; D gene: .; CDR3 protein: CASTGITPNNEQFF; CDR3 DNA: TGTGCCAGCACGGGGATTACCCCCAACAATGAGCAGTTCTTC
clone size: once; J gene: TRBJ1-1; V gene: TRBV27; D gene: .; CDR3 protein: CASSLGFGDLNTEAFF; CDR3 DNA: TGTGCCAGCAGTTTAGGCTTTGGGGACTTGAACACTGAAGCTTTCTTT
clone size: .; J gene: TRBJ2-1; V gene: TRBV2; D gene: .; CDR3 protein: CASSEAGQWFYNEQFF; CDR3 DNA: TGTGCCAGCAGTGAAGCAGGGCAGTGGTTCTACAATGAGCAGTTCTTC
clone size: .; J gene: TRBJ2-7; V gene: TRBV18; D gene: .; CDR3 protein: CASSPVGDYEQYF; CDR3 DNA: TGTGCCAGCTCACCAGTCGGAGACTACGAGCAGTACTTC
clone size: few; J gene: TRBJ1-2; V gene: TRBV5-1; D gene: .; CDR3 protein: CASSLTQGPGRDYTF; CDR3 DNA: TGCGCCAGCAGCTTGACTCAAGGACCCGGACGAGACTACACCTTC
clone size: .; J gene: TRBJ2-1; V gene: TRBV6-6; D gene: TRBD2; CDR3 protein: CASSPGTRSYEQFF; CDR3 DNA: TGTGCCAGCAGCCCCGGGACTAGGTCGTATGAGCAGTTCTTC
clone size: few; J gene: TRBJ1-1; V gene: TRBV30; D gene: .; CDR3 protein: CAWNIFWRGGEAFF; CDR3 DNA: TGTGCCTGGAACATCTTCTGGAGGGGCGGTGAAGCTTTCTTT
clone size: .; J gene: TRBJ1-1; V gene: TRBV28; D gene: .; CDR3 protein: CAADGREATEAFF; CDR3 DNA: TGTGCCGCGGATGGCAGGGAGGCCACTGAAGCTTTCTTT
clone size: many; J gene: TRBJ2-7; V gene: TRBV5-1; D gene: TRBD1; CDR3 protein: CASSLDRGREQYF; CDR3 DNA: TGCGCCAGCAGCTTGGACAGGGGGCGCGAGCAGTACTTC
clone size: .; J gene: TRBJ1-4; V gene: TRBV6-1; D gene: .; CDR3 protein: CASAAGSGEKLFF; CDR3 DNA: TGTGCCAGCGCTGCAGGGTCCGGGGAAAAACTGTTTTTT
clone size: .; J gene: TRBJ1-5; V gene: TRBV30; D gene: TRBD1; CDR3 protein: CAWSADRGPFLAKPQHF; CDR3 DNA: TGTGCCTGGAGTGCAGACAGGGGGCCCTTCCTTGCGAAGCCCCAGCATTTT
clone size: .; J gene: TRBJ2-3; V gene: TRBV19; D gene: .; CDR3 protein: CAVSSSTDTQYF; CDR3 DNA: TGTGCCGTCTCCTCTAGCACAGATACGCAGTATTTT
clone size: many; J gene: TRBJ1-1; V gene: TRBV28; D gene: .; CDR3 protein: CASGRVGQGNTEAFF; CDR3 DNA: TGTGCCAGCGGCAGGGTGGGGCAGGGCAACACTGAAGCTTTCTTT
clone size: .; J gene: TRBJ1-2; V gene: TRBV4-3; D gene: TRBD1; CDR3 protein: CASSQDRSGQGALSGYTF; CDR3 DNA: TGCGCCAGCAGCCAAGATCGATCGGGACAGGGGGCCTTGTCTGGCTACACCTTC
clone size: .; J gene: TRBJ1-2; V gene: TRBV28; D gene: .; CDR3 protein: CASSSTGYTF; CDR3 DNA: TGTGCCAGCAGTTCCACAGGCTACACCTTC
clone size: .; J gene: TRBJ2-7; V gene: TRBV28; D gene: .; CDR3 protein: CASSSGTNYEQYF; CDR3 DNA: TGTGCCAGCAGTTCCGGGACAAACTACGAGCAGTACTTC